There are a few counts of the clone carrying this T cell receptor beta chain. Its antigen is currently unknown. The sample belongs to a study of blood T cells in healthy people across ages. Study results and caveats: Bulk PBMC profiling left naive and antigen-experienced comparisons inconclusive. Long-lived donors exceeded aged donors in naive CD4+ cells and diversity.

Germline V CDR1 and CDR2: LGHNA, YSLEER. V was shortened by 2 bases and J by 3 bases, with 11 bases between the two germline ends. This CDR3 region has 15 residues. A second PCR, run for roughly 7 to 11 cycles, used a sample-barcoded 5' primer plus a J-beta primer mix. TCRdb processed the 5' RACE reads anew with MiXCR; each CDR3 protein has one entry. The profile shows over 600,000 distinct CDR3 sequences, less than 45% of them singletons. At least 5 micrograms of total RNA were extracted per sample. The clonotype was recovered from a man older than 75 in good health. Sequencing used blood. The chain uses TRBV4-3 and TRBJ1-5, with TRBD1 as a possible D gene (6 bases). The CDR3 sequence is CASSQLTGNNQPQHF. CDR3 coding DNA: TGCGCCAGCAGCCAATTGACAGGCAACAATCAGCCCCAGCATTTT.